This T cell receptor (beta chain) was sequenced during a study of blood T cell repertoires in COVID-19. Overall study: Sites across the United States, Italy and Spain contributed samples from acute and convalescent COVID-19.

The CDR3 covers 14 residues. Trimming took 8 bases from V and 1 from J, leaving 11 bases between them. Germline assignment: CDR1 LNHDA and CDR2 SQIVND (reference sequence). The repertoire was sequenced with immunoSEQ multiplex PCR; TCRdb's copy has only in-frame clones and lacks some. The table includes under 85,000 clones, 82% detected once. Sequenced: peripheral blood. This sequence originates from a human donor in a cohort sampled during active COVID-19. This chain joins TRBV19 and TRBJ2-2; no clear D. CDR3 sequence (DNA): TGTGCCAGTCGGTTAGACTGGAACACCGGGGAGCTGTTTTTT. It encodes CASRLDWNTGELFF.